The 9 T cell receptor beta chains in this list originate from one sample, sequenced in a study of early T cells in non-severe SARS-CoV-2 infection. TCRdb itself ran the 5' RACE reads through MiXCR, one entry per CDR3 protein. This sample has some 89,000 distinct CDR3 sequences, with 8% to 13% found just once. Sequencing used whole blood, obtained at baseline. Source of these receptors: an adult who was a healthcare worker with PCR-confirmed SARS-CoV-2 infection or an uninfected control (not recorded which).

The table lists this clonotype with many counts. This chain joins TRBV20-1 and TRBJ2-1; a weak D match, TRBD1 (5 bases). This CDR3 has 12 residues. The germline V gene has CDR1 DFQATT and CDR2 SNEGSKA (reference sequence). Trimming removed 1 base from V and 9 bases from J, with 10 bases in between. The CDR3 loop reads CSARADSPEQFF. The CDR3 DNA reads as TGCAGTGCTAGAGCCGACAGTCCTGAGCAGTTCTTC.

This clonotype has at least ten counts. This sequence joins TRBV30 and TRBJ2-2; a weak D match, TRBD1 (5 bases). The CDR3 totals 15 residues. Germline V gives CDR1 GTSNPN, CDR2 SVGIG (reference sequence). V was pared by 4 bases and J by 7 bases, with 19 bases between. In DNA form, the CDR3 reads TGTGCCTGGACCTGGCGGCAGTGGGGCGGCGGGGAGCTGTTTTTT. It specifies CAWTWRQWGGGELFF.

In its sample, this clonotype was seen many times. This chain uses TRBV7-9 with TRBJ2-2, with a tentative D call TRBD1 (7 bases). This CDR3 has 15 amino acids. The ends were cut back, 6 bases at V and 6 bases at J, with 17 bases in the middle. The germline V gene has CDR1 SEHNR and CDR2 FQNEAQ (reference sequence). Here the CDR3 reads CASSRQGLSAGELFF. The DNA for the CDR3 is TGTGCCAGCAGTCGACAGGGACTTAGCGCCGGGGAGCTGTTTTTT.

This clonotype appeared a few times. The CDR3: CASSETTYEQYF. CDR3 in DNA: TGTGCCAGCAGTGAAACAACATACGAGCAGTACTTC. The chain joins TRBV25-1 to TRBJ2-7; unclear D gene. The V and J ends lost 2 bases and 4 bases respectively, with 6 bases between them. CDR3 size: 12 residues. Germline lookup yields CDR1 MGHDK and CDR2 SYGVNS.

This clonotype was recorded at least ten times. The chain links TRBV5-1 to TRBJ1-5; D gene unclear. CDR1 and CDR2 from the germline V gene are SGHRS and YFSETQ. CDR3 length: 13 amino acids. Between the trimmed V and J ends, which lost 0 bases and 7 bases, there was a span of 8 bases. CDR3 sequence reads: CASSLGVGQPQHF. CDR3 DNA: TGCGCCAGCAGCTTGGGGGTAGGGCAGCCCCAGCATTTT.

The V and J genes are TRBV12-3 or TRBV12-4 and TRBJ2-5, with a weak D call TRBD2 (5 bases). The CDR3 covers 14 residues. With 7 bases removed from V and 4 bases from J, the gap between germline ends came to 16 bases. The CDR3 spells CASTLGLGRETQYF. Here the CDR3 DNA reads TGTGCCAGCACCCTAGGACTCGGGCGAGAGACCCAGTACTTC.

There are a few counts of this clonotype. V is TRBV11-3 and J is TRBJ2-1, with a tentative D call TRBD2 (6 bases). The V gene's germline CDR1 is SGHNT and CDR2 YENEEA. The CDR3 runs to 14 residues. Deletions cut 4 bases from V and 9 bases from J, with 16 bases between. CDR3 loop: CASSWGEVGGEQFF. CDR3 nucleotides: TGTGCCAGCAGCTGGGGGGAAGTTGGAGGTGAGCAGTTCTTC.

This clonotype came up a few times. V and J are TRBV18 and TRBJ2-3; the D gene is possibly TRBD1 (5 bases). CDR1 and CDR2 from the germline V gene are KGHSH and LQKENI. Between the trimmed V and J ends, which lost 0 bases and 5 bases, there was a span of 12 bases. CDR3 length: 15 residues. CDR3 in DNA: TGTGCCAGCTCACCACCTAGTCAGGGTGGAGATACGCAGTATTTT. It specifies CASSPPSQGGDTQYF.

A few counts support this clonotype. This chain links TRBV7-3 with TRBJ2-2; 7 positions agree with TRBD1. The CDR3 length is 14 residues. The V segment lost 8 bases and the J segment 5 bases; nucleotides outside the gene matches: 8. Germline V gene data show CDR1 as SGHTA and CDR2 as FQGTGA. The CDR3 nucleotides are TGTGCCAGCCATTCCACAGGGGAGACCGGGGAGCTGTTTTTT. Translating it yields CASHSTGETGELFF.